A single sample gave rise to the 16 T cell receptor beta chains below, sequenced in a study of blood T cell repertoires in COVID-19. Only in-frame clones appear in the TCRdb table, and some are missing; sequencing was by immunoSEQ multiplex PCR. In the table there are 250,000 to 300,000 clones, about 90% of which are singletons. What was sequenced was peripheral blood. The receptor source for this set is a woman aged 40 to 49 who had recovered from COVID-19.

In its sample, this clone was seen once. The gene calls are TRBV5-1 and TRBJ2-7; 7 bases are shared with TRBD2. This CDR3 has 14 residues. The ends lost 4 bases at V and 2 bases at J; junction bases unmatched: 6. From germline, CDR1 is SGHRS and CDR2 YFSETQ. CDR3 residues: CASSPGGVTYEQYF. The DNA for the CDR3 is TGCGCCAGCAGCCCGGGAGGAGTCACCTACGAGCAGTACTTC.

This clone was seen a few times. This chain links TRBV27 with TRBJ1-5; 8 nucleotides match TRBD1. Germline loops: CDR1 MNHEY, CDR2 SMNVEV (reference sequence). V was clipped by 5 bases and J by 5 bases; unmatched bases: 8. This CDR3 has 15 amino acids. CDR3 protein: CASSPRGPMDQPQHF. In nucleotides, the CDR3 is TGTGCCAGCAGTCCCAGGGGGCCTATGGATCAGCCCCAGCATTTT.

V is TRBV30 and J is TRBJ1-1, with D unclear. This CDR3 has 13 residues. The V gene lost 4 bases and the J gene lost 8 bases, with 17 bases spanning the gap. Germline CDR1 is GTSNPN and CDR2 is SVGIG (reference sequence). As DNA, the CDR3 is TGTGCCTGGACGGGCCATTATGGGGAGGAAGCTTTCTTT. Translation: CAWTGHYGEEAFF.

The rearrangement links TRBV6-2 or TRBV6-3 to TRBJ1-1; D is unresolved. Between the trimmed V and J ends, which lost 2 bases and 4 bases, there was a span of 5 bases. Germline V gene sequence: CDR1 MNHEY, CDR2 SVGEGT. The CDR3 totals 12 residues. CDR3 in DNA: TGTGCCAGCAGTTACCCTCTCACTGAAGCTTTCTTT. The encoded protein is CASSYPLTEAFF.

The gene calls are TRBV27 and TRBJ2-3, with D maybe TRBD1 (6 bases). Germline CDR1 reads MNHEY; CDR2 reads SMNVEV (reference sequence). Trimming cost V 5 bases and J 0 bases, with 12 bases left between them. There are 15 residues in the CDR3. CDR3 DNA: TGTGCCAGCAGTGTCTGGACAGCTAGCACAGATACGCAGTATTTT. As protein: CASSVWTASTDTQYF.

The chain links TRBV19 to TRBJ2-5; the D gene is possibly TRBD2 (6 bases). The germline CDR1 and CDR2 sequences are LNHDA and SQIVND (reference sequence). This CDR3 contains 15 residues. V shed 4 bases and J shed 4 bases, with 16 bases lying between them. The CDR3 protein is CASSSQASEAETQYF. CDR3 coding DNA: TGTGCCAGTAGTAGCCAGGCTAGCGAGGCAGAGACCCAGTACTTC.

The rearrangement uses TRBV5-8 and TRBJ2-1; 8 nucleotides match TRBD2. The CDR3 extends over 16 amino acids. Germline-derived CDR1 and CDR2 are SGHTS and YDEGEE. V lost 4 bases to trimming and J lost 2 bases; unmatched junction nucleotides: 8. The DNA of the CDR3 is TGTGCCAGCAGCCCTCGGGAGGGGGTCACCTACAATGAGCAGTTCTTC. Translating it yields CASSPREGVTYNEQFF.

The rearrangement joins TRBV11-2 to TRBJ2-1, with D possibly TRBD1 on 6 matching bases. Germline CDR1 is SGHAT and CDR2 is FQNNGV. The CDR3 contains 12 residues. Between the trimmed V and J ends, which lost 5 bases and 5 bases, there was a span of 7 bases. The CDR3 sequence is CASSRDNNEQFF. DNA of the CDR3: TGTGCCAGCAGCCGGGACAACAATGAGCAGTTCTTC. Variable domain in full (rest from reference TRBV11-2 and TRBJ2-1): EAGVAQSPRYKIIEKRQSVAFWCNPISGHATLYWYQQILGQGPKLLIQFQNNGVVDDSQLPKDRFSAERLKGVDSTLKIQPAKLEDSAVYLCASSRDNNEQFFGPGTRLTVL.

J is TRBJ2-6 and V is TRBV4-3; no clear D gene. The germline V gene encodes CDR1 LGHNA and CDR2 YSLEER. CDR3 length equals 15 residues. The V end was cut by 4 bases, the J end by 4 bases, with 11 bases between. For the CDR3, the DNA is TGCGCCAGCAGCCCCCGGGTGAGCGGGGCCAACGTCCTGACTTTC. This codes for CASSPRVSGANVLTF.

J is TRBJ2-1 and V is TRBV24-1, with D uncertain. V shed 4 bases and J shed 5 bases, with 8 bases lying between them. The CDR3 spans 13 residues. Germline V CDR1 and CDR2: KGHDR, SFDVKD. CDR3 nucleotides: TGTGCCACCAGTGACCGACATGACAATGAGCAGTTCTTC. Its protein is CATSDRHDNEQFF.

This clone was seen just once. The CDR3 spells CAGTRRVTEAFF. CDR3 DNA: TGTGCCGGGACGAGGAGGGTTACTGAAGCTTTCTTT. V usage is TRBV30 and J usage is TRBJ1-1; perhaps TRBD1 as D (5 bases). Between the trimmed V and J ends, which lost 8 bases and 5 bases, there was a span of 15 bases. The CDR3 sequence is 12 residues long. CDR1 GTSNPN and CDR2 SVGIG come from the germline V gene (reference sequence).

The V call is TRBV7-6, the J call TRBJ1-4, with unresolved D. CDR3 length equals 13 residues. Trimming took 1 base from V and 8 from J, leaving 8 bases between them. Germline V lookup: CDR1 SGHVS, CDR2 FNYEAQ. CDR3 residues: CASSLVVREKLFF. The DNA for the CDR3 is TGTGCCAGCAGCTTAGTCGTGCGAGAAAAACTGTTTTTT.

CDR3 loop: CAWQGVGQRGTEAFF. For the CDR3, the DNA is TGTGCCTGGCAGGGGGTCGGGCAGCGAGGCACTGAAGCTTTCTTT. This chain links TRBV30 with TRBJ1-1, with 7 positions matching TRBD1. Germline-derived CDR1 and CDR2 are GTSNPN and SVGIG (reference sequence). J was trimmed by 4 bases and V by 5 bases; bases with no gene match: 13. This CDR3 has 15 residues.

This clone appeared a few times. The chain joins TRBV7-6 to TRBJ1-6, with TRBD1 identical over 8 bases. Germline-derived CDR1 and CDR2 are SGHVS and FNYEAQ. With V trimmed by 5 bases and J by 1 base, 16 bases remained unmatched. CDR3 length: 20 amino acids. CDR3 sequence (DNA): TGTGCCAGCAGCCCAAAACTAGACAGGGGCCTCCTTTCCTATAATTCACCCCTCCACTTT. Translation gives CASSPKLDRGLLSYNSPLHF.

The chain is built from TRBV9 and TRBJ1-3; D possibly corresponds to TRBD1 (6 bases). The CDR3 is 14 amino acids. Germline lookup yields CDR1 SGDLS and CDR2 YYNGEE. V was trimmed by 2 bases and J by 2 bases, leaving 8 bases between them. Written as DNA, the CDR3 is TGTGCCAGCAGCGTCAGGGGTGCTGGAAACACCATATATTTT. Amino acids: CASSVRGAGNTIYF.

This clone was counted a few times. The chain couples TRBV7-3 to TRBJ1-2; 7 nucleotides match TRBD1. The V gene's germline CDR1 is SGHTA and CDR2 FQGTGA. The CDR3 has 14 residues. The trim removed 3 bases at V and 6 bases at J, leaving 7 bases unmatched. CDR3 DNA: TGTGCCAGCAGCTTTTCTAATCAGGGGGATGGCTACACCTTC. Translated, it gives CASSFSNQGDGYTF.